This T cell receptor beta chain came from a study of a mutant IDH1 vaccine in newly diagnosed glioma. Turning to the study itself: Treated patients had a mean age of 40.4 years and an approximately 62% male, approximately 38% female split. Former treatment meant radiotherapy, temozolomide, or both; the majority had gotten both.

In germline, CDR1 is SGDLS, CDR2 YYNGEE. Trimming pared 0 bases from V and 7 bases from J, leaving 13 bases between. This CDR3 has 15 residues. Concerning this clone itself: Its antigen is not identified.

This sample's time point: baseline, week 1 (first vaccination visit). The sample's treatment: pre-vaccination baseline after standard-of-care therapy. Study-level results: Approximately 95% of patients showed vaccine-induced immune responses across multiple MHC alleles.

The table came from immunoSEQ multiplex PCR; TCRdb's copy has only in-frame clones and leaves some out. The table has over 30,000 clones, around 83% seen once. Here the sequenced sample was peripheral blood mononuclear cells (PBMCs), taken from a glioma patient treated with radiotherapy, temozolomide or both. V gene TRBV9 combines with J gene TRBJ2-2; no firm D call. The sequence was obtained from a man aged 45-65 years with glioma. Some clones in this sample may be carry-over from other donors' samples. The CDR3 reads CASSVGVLQYGELFF. CDR3 nucleotide sequence: TGTGCCAGCAGCGTAGGGGTACTCCAGTACGGGGAGCTGTTTTTT.